A single sample is the source of the 2 T cell receptor beta chains below, sequenced in a study of Ad26.COV2.S vaccination and SARS-CoV-2 variants. Treatment noted: about 20 received Ad26.COV2.S at low or high dose, single or two shots; about five received placebo; per-sample allocation not given. Sampling was done on day 63 after the first vaccine or placebo injection. Repertoires were generated with immunoSEQ multiplex PCR, while TCRdb's copy carries only in-frame clones and drops some. This repertoire shows 400,000 to 450,000 clones, roughly 88% found once; its top ten account for roughly 4.3%. The starting material was peripheral blood, obtained in a trial of Ad26.COV2.S vaccine versus placebo. The receptors stem from a person aged 18-65 years who received the Ad26.COV2.S COVID-19 vaccine or a placebo.

The chain employs TRBV28 and TRBJ2-7; 13 bases agree with TRBD2. V was pared by 8 bases and J by 0 bases, with 4 bases of the junction left unmatched. This CDR3 is 15 amino acids long. CDR1 and CDR2 from the germline V gene are MDHEN and SYDVKM. The CDR3 loop is CASGWTSGSSYEQYF. The CDR3 nucleotides read TGTGCCAGCGGATGGACTAGCGGGAGCTCCTACGAGCAGTACTTC.

The chain couples TRBV6-5 to TRBJ2-7; 9 bases map to TRBD1. Germline CDR1 and CDR2: MNHEY and SVGAGI. Trimming at V came to 9 bases and at J to 5 bases, leaving 11 bases not matched to a gene. This CDR3 is 14 amino acids long. The CDR3 nucleotides are TGTGCCAGTAGGACAGGACAGGGGATCCACGAGCAGTACTTC. Its translation: CASRTGQGIHEQYF.